This T cell receptor (beta chain) was sequenced during a study of memory CD4+ T cells and cytomegalovirus serostatus. Study-level information: Donors were healthy Belgian adults, 10 or so CMV seropositive and fewer than 30 seronegative.

The CDR3 runs 14 residues. V lost 1 base and J lost 4, with 8 bases in between. The germline V gene encodes CDR1 LNHDA and CDR2 SQIVND (reference sequence). Details on this clone: The target antigen is unknown.

The repertoire was sequenced with immunoSEQ multiplex PCR; TCRdb's copy has only in-frame clones and lacks some. The sample lists around 84,000 clones, 75% to 90% seen once, with around 0.75% in the top ten. Study observations and caveats: The CMV-associated TCR signature appears largely within the CD4+ memory repertoire.

Single viable CD3+CD4+CD8-CD45RO+ cells were sorted as the memory CD4+ T cells. Donors' CMV status reflects serum IgG against pp150, pp28, p38, p52. This clonotype originated in an adult in good health and CMV-seronegative. Material: memory CD4+ T cells from blood. J is TRBJ1-3 and V is TRBV19; D not certain. The CDR3 bases are TGTGCCAGTAGTATAGGACACGGCGGAAACACCATATATTTT. Translating it yields CASSIGHGGNTIYF. Filled out from reference TRBV19 and TRBJ1-3, the complete variable domain reads DGGITQSPKYLFRKEGQNVTLSCEQNLNHDAMYWYRQDPGQGLRLIYYSQIVNDFQKGDIAEGYSVSREKKESFPLTVTSAQKNPTAFYLCASSIGHGGNTIYFGEGSWLTVV.